The T cell receptor beta chain under discussion was sequenced for a study of beta chain features in type 1 diabetes. Concerning this clone: Its antigen is unidentified.

Study results and limitations: cDNA sequencing could over-represent cells with high TCR expression. At VDJ recombination sites, type 1 diabetes patients had fewer insertions and more deleted nucleotides.

Purity (above 98%) was reached by all sorted populations. Per germline, CDR1 SGHTA and CDR2 FQGTGA. Trimming shortened V by 5 bases and J by 7 bases, and 12 bases separated the two germline ends. This CDR3 is built from 13 residues. The isolated RNA, all of it, was reverse transcribed, so expressed TCRB transcripts were what got sequenced. Method: immunoSEQ multiplex PCR; TCRdb's copy keeps in-frame clones and lacks some. In the table there are 900,000 or so clones, under 20% of which are singletons. The chain is built from TRBV7-3 and TRBJ2-1, with D uncertain. Specimen: naive CD4+ T cells from blood. The source of this sequence is a woman aged 18-35 years in good health. The CDR3 reads CASSASTDNEQFF. CDR3 in DNA: TGTGCCAGCAGCGCCTCTACAGATAATGAGCAGTTCTTC.